Below are 28 T cell receptor beta chains sequenced from a single sample in a study of shared clonotypes between healthy human individuals. Naive CD8 cells comprised CD45RO-negative, CCR7-positively selected cells, excluding terminally differentiated effector memory CD45RA+ cells. TCRdb's copy holds only in-frame clones and misses some; the assay was immunoSEQ multiplex PCR. The profile covers around 2,000,000 clones, with around 96% appearing a single time and roughly 1% taken by the ten largest. Sequenced sample: naive CD8+ T cells sorted from blood. These receptors were obtained from a man aged 18 to 35 in good health.

The V gene is TRBV4-2, the J gene TRBJ2-7; the D call may be TRBD1 or TRBD2 (6 bases each). Trimming took off 4 bases at V and 5 bases at J, with 18 bases between the two ends. The CDR3 covers 15 residues. Germline V gene data show CDR1 as LGHNA and CDR2 as YNFKEQ. The CDR3 sequence is CASSPTSRGLDEQYF. For the CDR3, the DNA is TGTGCCAGCAGCCCGACCTCCCGGGGGCTGGACGAGCAGTACTTC.

The chain joins TRBV5-4 to TRBJ2-3; 12 bases are shared with TRBD2. The CDR3 is made up of 18 amino acids. The trim removed 4 bases at V and 5 bases at J, leaving 14 bases unmatched. The germline V gene has CDR1 SGHNT and CDR2 YYREEE (reference sequence). DNA for the CDR3: TGTGCCAGCAGCACGGACCCTGCTAGCGGGGGGGCGATAGATACGCAGTATTTT. It yields the protein CASSTDPASGGAIDTQYF.

About this clone itself: A junction end diverges from the germline sequence, so it may reflect a read error. The V call is TRBV2, the J call TRBJ1-1; no clear D gene. The CDR3 is 14 amino acids. From germline, CDR1 is SNHLY and CDR2 FYNNEI. CDR3 sequence: CASSEEATNTEAFF. In DNA, the CDR3 is TGTGCCAGCAGCGAAGAGGCGACGAACACTGAAGCTTTCTTT.

Regarding this clone: A read error may produce the germline difference seen at one junction end. The chain couples TRBV7-7 to TRBJ2-5, with 7 bases aligning to TRBD1. Germline CDR1 reads SSHAT; CDR2 reads FNYEAQ (reference sequence). This CDR3 region has 14 residues. Here the CDR3 reads CASSSGTDQETQYF. The CDR3 DNA is TGTGCTAGCAGCTCCGGGACAGACCAAGAGACCCAGTACTTC.

This chain links TRBV4-1 with TRBJ1-3; D ambiguous. V was pared by 3 bases and J by 0 bases, with 15 bases between. From germline, CDR1 is MGHRA and CDR2 YSYEKL. This CDR3 spans 17 amino acids. The CDR3 DNA is TGCGCCAGCAGCCAGCAACCGGGATCAAGCTCTGGAAACACCATATATTTT. Translation: CASSQQPGSSSGNTIYF.

The gene calls are TRBV28 and TRBJ1-6; 8 bases agree with TRBD1. Germline V gene data show CDR1 as MDHEN and CDR2 as SYDVKM. After removal of 3 bases from V and 8 bases from J, the junction contained 6 bases not matched to a gene. The CDR3 runs 15 residues. This CDR3 is CASSLTGQGYSPLHF. The CDR3 DNA is TGTGCCAGCAGTTTGACTGGACAGGGTTATTCACCCCTCCACTTT.

J is TRBJ2-2 and V is TRBV6-1, with no clear D. Trimming left V 3 bases short and J 6 bases short, with 14 bases between. The CDR3 is 15 residues long. Germline CDR1 and CDR2: MNHNS and SASEGT. CDR3 sequence reads: CASSDIPGPAGELFF. The CDR3 region has the DNA TGTGCCAGCAGTGATATCCCGGGTCCGGCCGGGGAGCTGTTTTTT.

The chain combines TRBV5-1 with TRBJ2-7; TRBD2 matches 14 bases. This CDR3 spans 19 amino acids. The germline gives CDR1 SGHRS, CDR2 YFSETQ. J gave up 5 bases and V 4 bases, and 17 bases lay outside the gene matches. The CDR3 sequence is CASSPWGPGGLAGVDEQYF. Written as DNA, the CDR3 is TGCGCCAGCAGCCCCTGGGGGCCAGGGGGACTAGCGGGAGTTGACGAGCAGTACTTC.

The chain has TRBV7-6 and TRBJ2-7; 8 bases agree with TRBD1. Germline lookup yields CDR1 SGHVS and CDR2 FNYEAQ. The CDR3 is made up of 17 amino acids. J gave up 2 bases and V 1 base, and 10 bases lay outside the gene matches. Written as DNA, the CDR3 is TGTGCCAGCAGCTTAGACCCAGACAGGGGATTTCCCTACGAGCAGTACTTC. The encoded protein is CASSLDPDRGFPYEQYF. Complete variable domain (other parts from reference TRBV7-6 and TRBJ2-7): GAGVSQSPRYKVTKRGQDVALRCDPISGHVSLYWYRQALGQGPEFLTYFNYEAQQDKSGLPNDRFSAERPEGSISTLTIQRTEQRDSAMYRCASSLDPDRGFPYEQYFGPGTRLTVT.

This chain uses TRBV6-7 with TRBJ2-3; 8 bases are shared with TRBD2. TRBV6-7 carries the ORF label, with uncertain function. With V trimmed by 4 bases and J by 5 bases, 2 bases remained unmatched. The CDR3 spans 13 residues. CDR3: CASSSGRGDTQYF. CDR3 sequence (DNA): TGTGCCAGCAGTTCCGGGAGGGGAGATACGCAGTATTTT.

The chain uses TRBV5-6 and TRBJ1-1, with 8 nucleotides matching TRBD1. Trimming at V came to 4 bases and at J to 3 bases, leaving 5 bases not matched to a gene. Germline V CDR1 and CDR2: SGHDT, YYEEEE. The CDR3 runs 14 residues. Written as DNA, the CDR3 is TGTGCCAGCAGCCCTTCAGGGGGCGACACTGAAGCTTTCTTT. It translates to CASSPSGGDTEAFF.

CDR3 in amino acids: CASEGAYGYTF. CDR3 DNA: TGTGCCTCCGAGGGGGCCTATGGCTACACCTTC. V usage is TRBV30 and J usage is TRBJ1-2; 7 bases line up with TRBD1. The V and J ends lost 7 bases and 4 bases, in that order; junction bases with no gene match: 3. Germline V gene sequence: CDR1 GTSNPN, CDR2 SVGIG (reference sequence). CDR3 size: 11 residues.

V gene TRBV10-1 combines with J gene TRBJ2-7; 9 bases are a match to TRBD2. This CDR3 is 15 amino acids long. Germline lookup yields CDR1 WNHNN and CDR2 SYGVQD (reference sequence). The trim removed 3 bases at V and 5 bases at J, leaving 8 bases unmatched. CDR3 residues: CASSDTKGLADEQYF. The CDR3 coding sequence is TGCGCCAGCAGTGACACTAAGGGACTAGCCGACGAGCAGTACTTC.

The chain combines TRBV7-2 with TRBJ2-1; D possibly matches TRBD1 or TRBD2 (8 bases each). CDR3 length: 14 amino acids. Germline V gene sequence: CDR1 SGHTA, CDR2 FQGNSA. Deletions cut 5 bases from V and 10 bases from J, with 18 bases between. The CDR3, as DNA: TGTGCCAGCAGCCAGGGGGCAGCGGGAGAAGAGCAGTTCTTC. It specifies CASSQGAAGEEQFF.

The chain uses TRBV30 and TRBJ2-7; TRBD1 matches at 11 bases. Germline values: CDR1 GTSNPN, CDR2 SVGIG (reference sequence). This CDR3 has 14 amino acids. Unmatched junction bases numbered 0, after V lost 0 bases and J lost 2 bases. CDR3 sequence: CAWSVGQGAYEQYF. DNA of the CDR3: TGTGCCTGGAGTGTGGGACAGGGGGCCTACGAGCAGTACTTC.

The chain links TRBV11-2 to TRBJ2-7; no reliable D call. The germline CDR1 and CDR2 sequences are SGHAT and FQNNGV. CDR3 length equals 15 residues. Trimming removed 3 bases from V and 5 bases from J, with 17 bases in between. CDR3 amino acids: CASSLIIIASNEQYF. CDR3 DNA: TGTGCCAGCAGCTTGATTATCATCGCTTCAAACGAGCAGTACTTC.

This clone was found a few times. Within the sample, other DNA sequences also encode this same CDR3. The chain carries TRBV4-1 and TRBJ1-1; D uncertain. From germline, CDR1 is MGHRA and CDR2 YSYEKL. The germline V and J ends were trimmed by 0 bases and 4 bases, with 6 bases remaining between them. The CDR3 consists of 13 residues. Here the CDR3 reads CASSQEISTEAFF. CDR3 nucleotide sequence: TGCGCCAGCAGCCAAGAGATCAGCACTGAAGCTTTCTTT.

The CDR3 reads CASSLGGQAGYGYTF. Here the CDR3 DNA reads TGTGCCAGCAGTTTAGGGGGACAGGCTGGTTATGGCTACACCTTC. This rearrangement joins TRBV28 to TRBJ1-2, with 8 bases aligning to TRBD1. The CDR3 has 15 amino acids. J was trimmed by 5 bases and V by 2 bases; bases with no gene match: 7. Germline V gives CDR1 MDHEN, CDR2 SYDVKM.

This chain connects TRBV10-2 to TRBJ2-5; perhaps TRBD1 as D (6 bases). The J call may be faulty, since TRBJ2-7 better matches the DNA end. There are 12 residues in the CDR3. In germline, CDR1 is WSHSY, CDR2 SAAADI. DNA for the CDR3: TGCGCCAGCAGGACAGGCCCCTACGAGCAGTACTTC. Its protein is CASRTGPYEQYF.

The rearrangement uses TRBV4-3 and TRBJ1-1; perhaps TRBD1 as D (5 bases). The length of the CDR3 is 16 residues. Germline CDR1 is LGHNA and CDR2 is YSLEER. The germline V and J ends were trimmed by 0 bases and 1 base, with 12 bases remaining between them. The CDR3 DNA reads TGCGCCAGCAGCCAAGATTATGACAGCGAGAACACTGAAGCTTTCTTT. Its translation: CASSQDYDSENTEAFF.

V and J are TRBV9 and TRBJ2-7; D might be TRBD2 (5 bases). The CDR3 has 15 residues. The V gene lost 2 bases and the J gene lost 2 bases, with 14 bases spanning the gap. Germline lookup yields CDR1 SGDLS and CDR2 YYNGEE. CDR3 loop: CASSVSSGTPYEQYF. The DNA of the CDR3 is TGTGCCAGCAGCGTGTCCAGCGGTACCCCCTACGAGCAGTACTTC. Full variable domain (remainder filled in from reference TRBV9 and TRBJ2-7): DSGVTQTPKHLITATGQRVTLRCSPRSGDLSVYWYQQSLDQGLQFLIQYYNGEERAKGNILERFSAQQFPDLHSELNLSSLELGDSALYFCASSVSSGTPYEQYFGPGTRLTVT.

A note on this clone: The same CDR3 can be traced to other DNA sequences in this sample. This rearrangement joins TRBV6-6 to TRBJ2-5; D gene unclear. In germline, CDR1 is MNHNY, CDR2 SVGAGI (reference sequence). The CDR3 extends over 13 amino acids. V lost 2 bases and J lost 5, with 9 bases in between. The chain's CDR3 is CASSYPEGETQYF. CDR3 DNA sequence: TGTGCCAGCAGTTACCCGGAAGGGGAGACCCAGTACTTC.

This chain connects TRBV4-3 to TRBJ2-1; 8 bases agree with TRBD2. Trimming at V came to 1 base and at J to 5 bases, leaving 4 bases not matched to a gene. In germline, CDR1 is LGHNA, CDR2 YSLEER. The CDR3 is 15 residues long. This chain's CDR3 is CASSQVAGGNNEQFF. Here the CDR3 DNA reads TGCGCCAGCAGCCAAGTTGCGGGAGGTAACAATGAGCAGTTCTTC.

This rearrangement joins TRBV6-1 to TRBJ1-2; TRBD1 is a possible D gene (6 bases). Germline CDR1 reads MNHNS; CDR2 reads SASEGT. The CDR3 loop spans 14 amino acids. Trimming left V 6 bases short and J 6 bases short, with 17 bases between. CDR3 residues: CASSQGWGADGYTF. In nucleotides, the CDR3 is TGTGCCAGCAGCCAAGGGTGGGGGGCGGATGGCTACACCTTC.

The chain combines TRBV28 with TRBJ1-1; no firm D call. Germline lookup yields CDR1 MDHEN and CDR2 SYDVKM. The CDR3 contains 13 residues. V was clipped by 2 bases and J by 11 bases, with 15 bases between them. CDR3 nucleotides: TGTGCCAGCAGTTTACTTGTTGACCAGGCGGCTTTCTTT. Translating it yields CASSLLVDQAAFF.

The genes are TRBV4-2 and TRBJ2-7; unclear D gene. The CDR3 has 14 amino acids. V lost 1 base and J lost 3, with 10 bases in between. Germline loops: CDR1 LGHNA, CDR2 YNFKEQ. The CDR3 region is CASSQGVEVYEQYF. CDR3 DNA: TGTGCCAGCAGCCAAGGAGTCGAAGTCTACGAGCAGTACTTC.

This sequence joins TRBV11-2 and TRBJ1-1; D perhaps matches TRBD1 (5 bases). V dropped 3 bases and J dropped 5 bases, with 16 bases sitting between them. Germline V gene data show CDR1 as SGHAT and CDR2 as FQNNGV. The CDR3 spans 15 residues. The CDR3 coding sequence is TGTGCCAGCAGCTTGATTAGCGGGGGATGGACTGAAGCTTTCTTT. Translated, it gives CASSLISGGWTEAFF. Based on the CDR3 plus reference TRBV11-2 and TRBJ1-1, the full variable domain is EAGVAQSPRYKIIEKRQSVAFWCNPISGHATLYWYQQILGQGPKLLIQFQNNGVVDDSQLPKDRFSAERLKGVDSTLKIQPAKLEDSAVYLCASSLISGGWTEAFFGQGTRLTVV.

As regards this clone: Other DNA sequences from this sample encode an identical CDR3 as well. This chain uses TRBV10-3 with TRBJ2-7; no reliable D call. Germline CDR1 and CDR2: ENHRY and SYGVKD. The CDR3 length is 11 residues. V lost 3 bases, J lost 5 bases, and 5 bases lay in between. The CDR3 region is CAISEGNEQYF. Written as DNA, the CDR3 is TGTGCCATCAGTGAAGGCAACGAGCAGTACTTC.